There are a few counts of the clone carrying this TCR beta chain. These data are taken from a study of blood T cells in healthy people across ages. Alongside a J-beta primer mix, a sample-barcoded 5' primer served in a second PCR lasting roughly 7 to 11 cycles. A single record per CDR3 protein comes from TCRdb applying MiXCR to the 5' RACE reads. The repertoire holds fewer than 600,000 distinct CDR3 sequences, about a quarter seen once, with approximately 3.5% in the top ten. The CDR3 is made up of 15 amino acids. J lost 5 bases, V lost 3 bases, and 4 bases had no gene match. Germline CDR1 and CDR2: LGHDT and YNNKEL (reference sequence). This same sample was also taken into another study, of T cells of mothers and their children.

The gene calls are TRBV3-1 and TRBJ2-5, with 12 bases aligning to TRBD1. Source material: blood. The TCR originated in a boy aged 2 to 9 in good health. The CDR3: CASSHPGTGGETQYF. In nucleotides, the CDR3 is TGTGCCAGCAGCCATCCCGGGACAGGGGGCGAGACCCAGTACTTC.